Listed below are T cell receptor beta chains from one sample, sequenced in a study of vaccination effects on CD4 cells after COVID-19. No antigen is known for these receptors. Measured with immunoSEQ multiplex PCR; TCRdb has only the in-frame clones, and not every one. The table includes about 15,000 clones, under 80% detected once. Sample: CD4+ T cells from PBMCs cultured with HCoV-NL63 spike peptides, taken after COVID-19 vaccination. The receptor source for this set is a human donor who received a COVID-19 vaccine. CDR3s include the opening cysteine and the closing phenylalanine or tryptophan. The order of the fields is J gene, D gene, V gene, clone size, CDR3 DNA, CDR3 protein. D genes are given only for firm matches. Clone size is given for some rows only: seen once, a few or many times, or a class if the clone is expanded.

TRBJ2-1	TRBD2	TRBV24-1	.	TGTGCCACCAGTATAGCGGGGCGTGAGCAGTTCTTC	CATSIAGREQFF
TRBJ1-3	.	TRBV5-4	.	TGTGCCAGCAGCTTGGGGCACAGAAACTCTGGAAACACCATATATTTT	CASSLGHRNSGNTIYF
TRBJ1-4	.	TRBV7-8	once	TGTGCCAGCAGCTTAGCGAGGGCGGCTAATGAAAAACTGTTTTTT	CASSLARAANEKLFF
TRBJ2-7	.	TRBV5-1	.	TGCGCCAGCAGCCGCGACGGACAAACCTACGAGCAGTACTTC	CASSRDGQTYEQYF
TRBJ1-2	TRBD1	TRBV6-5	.	TGTGCCAGCATCCAGACAGGGGGCCCGTCTGGCTACACCTTC	CASIQTGGPSGYTF
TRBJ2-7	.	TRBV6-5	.	TGTGCCAGCAGTCTAGCGCGACATCCTTGGGAGCAGTACTTC	CASSLARHPWEQYF
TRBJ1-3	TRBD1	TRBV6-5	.	TGTGCCAGCAGTTATAACAGGGGAGACGGAAACACCATATATTTT	CASSYNRGDGNTIYF
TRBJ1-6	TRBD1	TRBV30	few	TGTGCCTGGGGACAGGGTGCAGGGTATAATTCACCCCTCCACTTT	CAWGQGAGYNSPLHF
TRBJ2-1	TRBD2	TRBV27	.	TGTGCCAGCAGCCTAGCGGGAGTAGTTAATGAGCAGTTCTTC	CASSLAGVVNEQFF
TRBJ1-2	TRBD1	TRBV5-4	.	TGTGCCAGCAGCGGACAGGGCTGGGTGAAAAGTGGCTACACCTTC	CASSGQGWVKSGYTF
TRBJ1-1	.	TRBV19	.	TGTGCCAGTAGTATAACGGGGCCACCAATGAACACTGAAGCTTTCTTT	CASSITGPPMNTEAFF
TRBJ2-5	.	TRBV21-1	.	TGTGCCAGCAGCAAAGGACTAGCGGGGGACCAAGAGACCCAGTACTTC	CASSKGLAGDQETQYF
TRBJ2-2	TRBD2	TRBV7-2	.	TGTGCCAGCAGTCTTAGCGGGGGCAGGGCCGGGGAGCTGTTTTTT	CASSLSGGRAGELFF
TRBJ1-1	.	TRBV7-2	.	TGTGCCAGCAGCATCGACAGTGGCGCTGAAGCTTTCTTT	CASSIDSGAEAFF